A single sample gave rise to the 9 T cell receptor beta chains below, sequenced in a study of cytomegalovirus exposure and HLA in healthy donors. PCR employed 60 Vbeta and 13 Jbeta primers. The method was immunoSEQ multiplex PCR; TCRdb's version includes in-frame clones alone and lacks a portion of them. The sample includes approximately 160,000 clones, more than 75% of them seen just once. The sequencing input was PBMCs. The receptor source for this set is a girl aged 2 to 9 in good health and CMV-seropositive.

The V call is TRBV6-1, the J call TRBJ2-2; TRBD1 agrees at 7 bases. V trimming: 6 bases; J trimming: 0 bases; junction bases outside the gene matches: 4. The CDR3 spans 15 residues. Germline CDR1 is MNHNS and CDR2 is SASEGT. The CDR3 bases are TGTGCCAGCAGCTGGGACAGTGCGAACACCGGGGAGCTGTTTTTT. This codes for CASSWDSANTGELFF.

This chain connects TRBV5-4 to TRBJ2-2; 9 bases map to TRBD2. The CDR3 spans 15 residues. The germline gives CDR1 SGHNT, CDR2 YYREEE (reference sequence). V lost 5 bases and J lost 4; bases outside the gene matches: 6. The CDR3 DNA sequence: TGTGCCAGCAGGCCCGGGACTAGCTTCACCGGGGAGCTGTTTTTT. It codes for CASRPGTSFTGELFF.

The chain employs TRBV5-6 and TRBJ1-3; D is uncertain. CDR1 is SGHDT and CDR2 is YYEEEE in the germline V gene. V was cut by 2 bases and J by 0 bases, with 12 bases left in between. The CDR3 runs 16 residues. This CDR3 reads CASSFTGRTSGNTIYF. For the CDR3, the DNA is TGTGCCAGCAGCTTCACCGGGAGGACCTCTGGAAACACCATATATTTT.

This chain connects TRBV4-1 to TRBJ1-1; 8 bases are shared with TRBD1. This CDR3 region has 15 residues. The trim removed 0 bases at V and 3 bases at J, leaving 3 bases unmatched. CDR1 MGHRA and CDR2 YSYEKL come from the germline V gene. The CDR3 reads CASSQEPTGDTEAFF. Written as DNA, the CDR3 is TGCGCCAGCAGCCAAGAGCCGACAGGGGACACTGAAGCTTTCTTT.

This chain links TRBV30 with TRBJ2-5, with D possibly matching TRBD1 (6 bases). Trimming took 2 bases from V and 3 from J, leaving 10 bases between them. Germline CDR1 is GTSNPN and CDR2 is SVGIG (reference sequence). This CDR3 spans 13 amino acids. The CDR3 region is CAWSWTEKETQYF. In nucleotides, the CDR3 is TGTGCCTGGAGTTGGACAGAAAAAGAGACCCAGTACTTC.

The chain recombines TRBV19 with TRBJ2-6; the match to TRBD1 covers 11 bases. This CDR3 region has 18 residues. V lost 7 bases, J lost 4 bases, and 12 bases stayed unmatched. Germline values: CDR1 LNHDA, CDR2 SQIVND (reference sequence). CDR3 protein: CASTGWTGGASGANVLTF. Written as DNA, the CDR3 is TGTGCCAGTACAGGGTGGACAGGGGGCGCGTCAGGGGCCAACGTCCTGACTTTC.

The chain carries TRBV29-1 and TRBJ2-1; TRBD1 matches at 8 bases. Germline loops: CDR1 SQVTM, CDR2 ANQGSEA. This CDR3 has 13 amino acids. V gave up 7 bases and J gave up 8 bases; unmatched junction bases: 10. The CDR3 sequence: CSAGQGRVDEQFF. Written as DNA, the CDR3 is TGCAGCGCCGGACAGGGACGTGTCGATGAGCAGTTCTTC.

The CDR3 sequence is CAWKLGTNYNEQFF. CDR3 DNA: TGTGCCTGGAAGCTAGGGACAAATTACAATGAGCAGTTCTTC. The chain combines TRBV30 with TRBJ2-1, with D possibly being TRBD1 (6 bases). Germline assignment: CDR1 GTSNPN and CDR2 SVGIG (reference sequence). This CDR3 has 14 amino acids. V lost 4 bases, J lost 4 bases, and 14 bases lay in between.

The chain links TRBV5-1 to TRBJ2-4; 7 bases fit TRBD1. This CDR3 is built from 15 residues. V shed 4 bases, J shed 0 bases, and the junction held 4 bases outside the gene matches. CDR1 is SGHRS, CDR2 YFSETQ, per germline. The CDR3 sequence: CASSTGQLAKNIQYF. CDR3 nucleotide sequence: TGCGCCAGCAGCACGGGACAGTTAGCCAAAAACATTCAGTACTTC.